These T cell receptor beta chains were read from a single sample in a study of blood T cell repertoires in COVID-19. The repertoire was sequenced with immunoSEQ multiplex PCR; TCRdb's copy has only in-frame clones and lacks some. The repertoire holds roughly 100,000 clones, with more than 80% as singletons. Sequenced material: peripheral blood. These receptors were collected from a human donor in a cohort sampled during active COVID-19. Both conserved end residues are part of each CDR3. The D gene is left open where the match is weak. Rows may omit the clone size; those that give it use once, few, many or a size class.

clone_size,j_call,d_call,v_call,cdr3_nt,cdr3_aa
few,TRBJ1-5,NA,TRBV7-2,TGTGCCAGCAGCTTAGTTGGAGGGCGGACCTATCAGCCCCAGCATTTT,CASSLVGGRTYQPQHF
NA,TRBJ2-7,TRBD2,TRBV14,TGTGCCAGCAGCCACAAAATTCCCCGGGGGGGTAGGTACGAGCAGTACTTC,CASSHKIPRGGRYEQYF
NA,TRBJ1-1,TRBD1,TRBV3-1/TRBV3-2,TGTGCCAGCAGCCTCCAGGGGGCAAGGAACACTGAAGCTTTCTTT,CASSLQGARNTEAFF
NA,TRBJ1-2,TRBD1,TRBV6-2/TRBV6-3,TGTGCCAGCAGTAAGACAGGGGACGGTGGCTACACCTTC,CASSKTGDGGYTF
NA,TRBJ1-5,NA,TRBV18,TGTGCCAGCTCACCTAAGGGGATTCTGGGCAATCAGCCCCAGCATTTT,CASSPKGILGNQPQHF
NA,TRBJ1-6,NA,TRBV6-5,TGTGCCAGCAGCCGGGACTCTCAAGTGTTTTCACCCCTCCACTTT,CASSRDSQVFSPLHF
NA,TRBJ1-1,NA,TRBV13,TGTGCCAGCAGCTCAGTGGTTTGGACTGAAGCTTTCTTT,CASSSVVWTEAFF
once,TRBJ2-7,TRBD2,TRBV3-1/TRBV3-2,TGTGCCAGCAGTATAGCGGGGGGCGTCGAGCAGTACTTC,CASSIAGGVEQYF
NA,TRBJ1-3,NA,TRBV5-4,TGTGCCAGCAGCTTGATGGGGAGCCCTAATGTATTT,CASSLMGSPNVF
NA,TRBJ2-3,TRBD2,TRBV9,TGTGCCAGCAGCGTAAGGGCGGGGGGCGAGGGAGATACGCAGTATTTT,CASSVRAGGEGDTQYF
NA,TRBJ1-2,NA,TRBV10-2,TGCGCCAGCAGCCAGTCCCTTGCCCTTCAGGGCTACACCTTC,CASSQSLALQGYTF
NA,TRBJ2-1,TRBD1,TRBV5-1,TGCGCCAGCAGCCAGGACAGGGGGCAAAGTGAGCAGTTCTTC,CASSQDRGQSEQFF
NA,TRBJ2-7,NA,TRBV12-3/TRBV12-4,TGTGCCAGCAGTTCACTCTACGAGCAGTACTTC,CASSSLYEQYF
NA,TRBJ2-1,TRBD1,TRBV6-5,TGTGCCAGCAGGGGACAGGGAATCAATGAGCAGTTCTTC,CASRGQGINEQFF
NA,TRBJ2-1,TRBD2,TRBV19,TGTGCCAGTAGTATTAGGTTTCTAGCGGGGGTGGATGAGCAGTTCTTC,CASSIRFLAGVDEQFF
NA,TRBJ2-2,NA,TRBV15,TGTGCCACCAGCAGAGATGCGGGGCGAAGGACCGGGGAGCTGTTTTTT,CATSRDAGRRTGELFF
NA,TRBJ2-5,TRBD1,TRBV11-3,TGTGCCAGCAGCTTTCGACAGGGCTCTTTACAGACCCAGTACTTC,CASSFRQGSLQTQYF
NA,TRBJ2-7,TRBD1,TRBV7-9,TGTGCCAGCAGCTCCCGGGACAGCTCCTACGAGCAGTACTTC,CASSSRDSSYEQYF
NA,TRBJ1-5,TRBD1,TRBV29-1,TGCAGCGTTCGACAGGGGAAAAATCAGCCCCAGCATTTT,CSVRQGKNQPQHF
few,TRBJ2-3,TRBD1,TRBV27,TGTGCCAGCTCAGACAGGGGCATTGCCGATACGCAGTATTTT,CASSDRGIADTQYF
NA,TRBJ1-4,NA,TRBV19,TGTGCCAGTAGTGCTCCGGGACAATCTAATGAAAAACTGTTTTTT,CASSAPGQSNEKLFF
NA,TRBJ1-2,TRBD1,TRBV9,TGTGCCAGCAGCGTTGACAGGGGTCTCTATGGCTACACCTTC,CASSVDRGLYGYTF
NA,TRBJ2-7,TRBD1,TRBV6-5,TGTGCCAGCAGCTCCGGGACAGCCGCCTCCTACGAGCAGTACTTC,CASSSGTAASYEQYF
once,TRBJ2-5,TRBD2,TRBV5-4,TGTGCCAGCAGCTTGCCCGGGAGGGAGACCCAGTACTTC,CASSLPGRETQYF
NA,TRBJ1-2,NA,TRBV4-2,TGTGCCAGCAGCCAAGATCGGGGAAGCTATGGCTACACCTTC,CASSQDRGSYGYTF
NA,TRBJ2-1,NA,TRBV18,TGTGCCAGCTCACCCCTTGGACCAAGGGGCGTCAATGAGCAGTTCTTC,CASSPLGPRGVNEQFF
NA,TRBJ1-4,NA,TRBV21-1,TGTGCCAGCAGCAAAAAAAAATCCCGACAGGCCCAAAGGCTGTTTTTT,CASSKKKSRQAQRLFF
few,TRBJ1-2,NA,TRBV12-3/TRBV12-4,TGTGCCAGCAGTTACGGATCCGCGGGGGGCTACACCTTC,CASSYGSAGGYTF
NA,TRBJ1-1,TRBD1,TRBV18,TGTGCCAGCTCACCCCGCCCGACAGGGGGGAACACTGAAGCTTTCTTT,CASSPRPTGGNTEAFF
NA,TRBJ1-2,NA,TRBV7-8,TGTGCCAGCAGCTTTCGGGAAAACTATGGCTACACCTTC,CASSFRENYGYTF
NA,TRBJ1-2,NA,TRBV3-1/TRBV3-2,TGTGCCAGCAGCCAGAAGACAAACTCAAGGGGCTACACCTTC,CASSQKTNSRGYTF
NA,TRBJ2-3,TRBD2,TRBV18,TGTGCCAGCTCACCACCTAGGGCGGGGGGAGCAGATACGCAGTATTTT,CASSPPRAGGADTQYF
once,TRBJ2-1,TRBD2,TRBV27,TGTGCCAGCAGCGGGGTGGGACTACCGAACAATGAGCAGTTCTTC,CASSGVGLPNNEQFF
NA,TRBJ2-2,NA,TRBV5-1,TGCGCCAGCAGCTTGATATGGGTGAAAACAGGGTTCGGAACCGGGGAGCTGTTTTTT,CASSLIWVKTGFGTGELFF
NA,TRBJ1-5,NA,TRBV7-2,TGTGCCAGCAGCGGCTCGTCAGGGGTGGGACAGCCCCAGCATTTT,CASSGSSGVGQPQHF
NA,TRBJ1-5,NA,TRBV6-1,TGTGCCAGCAGTGAGGTAGGGGTTGGGAGCAATCAGCCCCAGCATTTT,CASSEVGVGSNQPQHF
few,TRBJ1-3,NA,TRBV6-1,TGTGCCAGCAGTGAACAGGGGTCTGGAAACACCATATATTTT,CASSEQGSGNTIYF
NA,TRBJ1-2,NA,TRBV5-4,TGTGCCAGCAGCTTAAAAGCAGGCTATGGCTACACCTTC,CASSLKAGYGYTF
NA,TRBJ2-3,NA,TRBV15,TGTGCCACCAGCACCGCGGCCGATACGCAGTATTTT,CATSTAADTQYF
NA,TRBJ1-2,TRBD1,TRBV5-4,TGTGCCAGCAGCTACGACAGGGACTATGGCTACACCTTC,CASSYDRDYGYTF
NA,TRBJ2-3,TRBD1,TRBV2,TGTGCCAGCAGTCAAGGGACAGGGCGAAGCACAGATACGCAGTATTTT,CASSQGTGRSTDTQYF
NA,TRBJ2-2,TRBD2,TRBV5-6,TGTGCCAGCAGCTTGACTAGCGGGGCGAACACCGGGGAGCTGTTTTTT,CASSLTSGANTGELFF
NA,TRBJ1-2,TRBD1,TRBV7-9,TGTGCCAGCAGCTTAGGGGACAGGGTCTATGGCTACACCTTC,CASSLGDRVYGYTF